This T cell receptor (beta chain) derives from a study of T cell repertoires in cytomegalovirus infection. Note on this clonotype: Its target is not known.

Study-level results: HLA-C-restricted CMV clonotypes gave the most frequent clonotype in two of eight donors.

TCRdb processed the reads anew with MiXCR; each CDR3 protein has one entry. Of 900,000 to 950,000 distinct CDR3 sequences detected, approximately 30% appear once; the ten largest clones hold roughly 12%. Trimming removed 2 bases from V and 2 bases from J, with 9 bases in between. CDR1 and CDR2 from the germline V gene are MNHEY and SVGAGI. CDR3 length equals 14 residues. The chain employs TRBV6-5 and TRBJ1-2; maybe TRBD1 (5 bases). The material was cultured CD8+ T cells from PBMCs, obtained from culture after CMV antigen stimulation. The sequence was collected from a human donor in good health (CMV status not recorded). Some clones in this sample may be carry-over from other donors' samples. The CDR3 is CASSYKGPNYGYTF. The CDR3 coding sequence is TGTGCCAGCAGTTACAAGGGGCCCAACTATGGCTACACCTTC.